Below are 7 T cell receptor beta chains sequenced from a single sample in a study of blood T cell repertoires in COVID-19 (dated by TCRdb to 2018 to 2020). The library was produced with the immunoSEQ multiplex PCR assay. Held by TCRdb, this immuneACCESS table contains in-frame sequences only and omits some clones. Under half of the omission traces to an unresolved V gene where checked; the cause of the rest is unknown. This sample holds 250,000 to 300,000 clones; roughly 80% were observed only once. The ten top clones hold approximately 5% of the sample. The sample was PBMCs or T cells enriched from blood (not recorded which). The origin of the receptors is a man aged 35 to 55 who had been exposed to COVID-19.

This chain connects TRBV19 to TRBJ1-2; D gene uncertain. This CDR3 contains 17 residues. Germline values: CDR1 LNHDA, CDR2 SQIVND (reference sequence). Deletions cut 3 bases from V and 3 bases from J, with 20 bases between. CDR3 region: CASSMEEEGTYYYGYTF. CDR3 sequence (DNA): TGTGCCAGTAGTATGGAGGAGGAGGGCACTTACTACTATGGCTACACCTTC.

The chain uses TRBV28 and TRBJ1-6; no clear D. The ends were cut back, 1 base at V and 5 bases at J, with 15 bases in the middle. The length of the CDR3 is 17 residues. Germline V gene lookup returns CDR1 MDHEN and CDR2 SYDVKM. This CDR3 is CASSLLGRWGDNSPLHF. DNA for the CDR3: TGTGCCAGCAGTTTATTAGGCCGGTGGGGAGATAATTCACCCCTCCACTTT.

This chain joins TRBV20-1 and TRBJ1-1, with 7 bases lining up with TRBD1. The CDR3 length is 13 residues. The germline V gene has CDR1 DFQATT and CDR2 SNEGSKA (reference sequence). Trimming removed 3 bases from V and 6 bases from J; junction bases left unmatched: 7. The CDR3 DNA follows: TGCAGTGCTAGTGGCCAGGGGGTTCCTGAAGCTTTCTTT. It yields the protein CSASGQGVPEAFF.

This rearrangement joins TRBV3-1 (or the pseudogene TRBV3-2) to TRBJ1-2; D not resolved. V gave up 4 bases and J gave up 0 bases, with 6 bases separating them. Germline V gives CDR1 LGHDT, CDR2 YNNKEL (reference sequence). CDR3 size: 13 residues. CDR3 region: CASSPETNYGYTF. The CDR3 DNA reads TGTGCCAGCAGCCCCGAGACTAACTATGGCTACACCTTC.

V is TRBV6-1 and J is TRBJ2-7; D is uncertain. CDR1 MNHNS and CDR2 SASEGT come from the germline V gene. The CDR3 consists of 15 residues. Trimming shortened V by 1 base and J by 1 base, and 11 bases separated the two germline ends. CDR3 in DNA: TGTGCCAGCAGTGAAGTTGCAGTCCTTTCCTACGAGCAGTACTTC. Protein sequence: CASSEVAVLSYEQYF.

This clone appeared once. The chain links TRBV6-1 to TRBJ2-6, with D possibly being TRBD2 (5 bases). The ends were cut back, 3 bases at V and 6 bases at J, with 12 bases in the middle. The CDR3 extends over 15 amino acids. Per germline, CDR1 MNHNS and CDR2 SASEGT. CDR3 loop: CASSEPFREANVLTF. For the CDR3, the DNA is TGTGCCAGCAGTGAGCCATTCCGGGAGGCCAACGTCCTGACTTTC.

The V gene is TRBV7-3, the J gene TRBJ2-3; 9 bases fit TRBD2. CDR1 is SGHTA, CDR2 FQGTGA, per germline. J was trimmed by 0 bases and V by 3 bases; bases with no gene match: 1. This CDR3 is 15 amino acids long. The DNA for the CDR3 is TGTGCCAGCAGCTTCACTAGCGGGAGCACAGATACGCAGTATTTT. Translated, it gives CASSFTSGSTDTQYF.